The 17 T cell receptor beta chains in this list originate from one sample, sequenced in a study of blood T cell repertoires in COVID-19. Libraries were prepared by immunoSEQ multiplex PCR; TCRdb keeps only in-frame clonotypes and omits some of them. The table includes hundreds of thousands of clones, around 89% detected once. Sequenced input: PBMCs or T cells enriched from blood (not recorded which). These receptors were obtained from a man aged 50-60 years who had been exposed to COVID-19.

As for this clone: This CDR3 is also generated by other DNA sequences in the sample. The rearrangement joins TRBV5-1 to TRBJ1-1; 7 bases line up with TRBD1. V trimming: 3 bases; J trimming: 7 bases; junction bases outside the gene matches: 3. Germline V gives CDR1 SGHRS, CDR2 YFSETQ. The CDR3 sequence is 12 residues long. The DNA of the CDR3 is TGCGCCAGCAGCTACCAGGGGGGTGAAGCTTTCTTT. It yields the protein CASSYQGGEAFF.

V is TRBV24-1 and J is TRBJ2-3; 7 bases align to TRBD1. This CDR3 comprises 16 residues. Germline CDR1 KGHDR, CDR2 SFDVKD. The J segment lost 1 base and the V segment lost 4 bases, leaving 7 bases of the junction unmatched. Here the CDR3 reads CATSDPSGGGTDTQYF. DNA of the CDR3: TGTGCCACCAGTGACCCCTCAGGGGGAGGCACAGATACGCAGTATTTT.

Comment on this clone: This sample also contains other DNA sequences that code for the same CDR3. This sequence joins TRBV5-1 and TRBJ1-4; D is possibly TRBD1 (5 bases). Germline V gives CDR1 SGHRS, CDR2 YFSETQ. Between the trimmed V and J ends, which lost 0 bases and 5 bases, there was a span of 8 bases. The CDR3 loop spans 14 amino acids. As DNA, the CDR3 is TGCGCCAGCAGCTTGGCGGCAGGGAATGAAAAACTGTTTTTT. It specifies CASSLAAGNEKLFF.

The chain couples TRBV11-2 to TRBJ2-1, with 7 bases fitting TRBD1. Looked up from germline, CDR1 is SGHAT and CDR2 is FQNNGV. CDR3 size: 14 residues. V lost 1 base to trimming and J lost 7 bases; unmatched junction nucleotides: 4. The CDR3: CASSLVGGQNEQFF. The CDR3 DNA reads TGTGCCAGCAGCTTAGTAGGGGGCCAGAATGAGCAGTTCTTC. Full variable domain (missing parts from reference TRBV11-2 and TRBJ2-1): EAGVAQSPRYKIIEKRQSVAFWCNPISGHATLYWYQQILGQGPKLLIQFQNNGVVDDSQLPKDRFSAERLKGVDSTLKIQPAKLEDSAVYLCASSLVGGQNEQFFGPGTRLTVL.

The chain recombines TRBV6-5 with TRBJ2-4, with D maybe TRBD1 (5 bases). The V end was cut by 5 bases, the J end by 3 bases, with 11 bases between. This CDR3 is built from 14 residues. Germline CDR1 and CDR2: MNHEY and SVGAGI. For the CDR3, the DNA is TGTGCCAGCAGTCCCCGACAGTACAAAAACATTCAGTACTTC. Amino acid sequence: CASSPRQYKNIQYF.

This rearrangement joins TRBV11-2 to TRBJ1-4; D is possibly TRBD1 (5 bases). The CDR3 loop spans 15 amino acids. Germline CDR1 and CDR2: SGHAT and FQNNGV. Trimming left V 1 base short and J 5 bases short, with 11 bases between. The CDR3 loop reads CASSLAHRPNEKLFF. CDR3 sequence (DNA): TGTGCCAGCAGCTTAGCCCACAGGCCCAATGAAAAACTGTTTTTT. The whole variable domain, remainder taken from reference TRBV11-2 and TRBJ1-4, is EAGVAQSPRYKIIEKRQSVAFWCNPISGHATLYWYQQILGQGPKLLIQFQNNGVVDDSQLPKDRFSAERLKGVDSTLKIQPAKLEDSAVYLCASSLAHRPNEKLFFGSGTQLSVL.

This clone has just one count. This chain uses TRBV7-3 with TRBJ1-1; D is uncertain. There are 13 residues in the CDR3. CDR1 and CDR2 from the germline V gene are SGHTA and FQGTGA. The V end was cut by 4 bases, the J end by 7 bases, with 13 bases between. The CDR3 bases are TGTGCCAGCAGCTCTAGACGGGGAAGTGAAGCTTTCTTT. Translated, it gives CASSSRRGSEAFF.

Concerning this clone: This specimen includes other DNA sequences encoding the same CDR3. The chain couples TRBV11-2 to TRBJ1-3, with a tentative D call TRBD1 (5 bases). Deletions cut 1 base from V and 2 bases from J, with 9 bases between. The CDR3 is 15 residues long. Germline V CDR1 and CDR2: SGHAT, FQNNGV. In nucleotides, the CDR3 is TGTGCCAGCAGCTTAGTGGGAGGGGCTGGAAACACCATATATTTT. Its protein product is CASSLVGGAGNTIYF.

The CDR3 coding sequence is TGCGCCAGCAGCCCGGGACTAGTTTACAATGAGCAGTTCTTC. Translating gives CASSPGLVYNEQFF. The chain couples TRBV5-1 to TRBJ2-1, with 8 nucleotides matching TRBD2. CDR3 length: 14 amino acids. V lost 4 bases to trimming and J lost 4 bases; unmatched junction nucleotides: 4. Germline V gene sequence: CDR1 SGHRS, CDR2 YFSETQ.

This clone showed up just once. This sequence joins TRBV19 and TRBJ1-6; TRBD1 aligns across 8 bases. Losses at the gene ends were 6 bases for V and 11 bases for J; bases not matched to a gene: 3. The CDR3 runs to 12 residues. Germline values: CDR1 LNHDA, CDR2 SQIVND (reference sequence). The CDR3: CASRQGEPPLHF. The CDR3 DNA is TGTGCCAGTAGACAGGGGGAACCACCCCTCCACTTT.

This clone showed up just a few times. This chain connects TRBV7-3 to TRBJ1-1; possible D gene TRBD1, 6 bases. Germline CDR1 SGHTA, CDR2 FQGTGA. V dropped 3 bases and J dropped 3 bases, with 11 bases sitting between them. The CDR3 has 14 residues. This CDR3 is CASSFNRDDTEAFF. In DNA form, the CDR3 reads TGTGCCAGCAGCTTTAACAGGGACGACACTGAAGCTTTCTTT.

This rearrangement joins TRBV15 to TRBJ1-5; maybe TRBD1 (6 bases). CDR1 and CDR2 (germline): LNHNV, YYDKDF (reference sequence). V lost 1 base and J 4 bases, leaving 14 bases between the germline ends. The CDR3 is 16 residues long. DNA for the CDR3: TGTGCCACCAGCAGAGGGGGTGGGGGCAGAAATCAGCCCCAGCATTTT. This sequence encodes CATSRGGGGRNQPQHF.

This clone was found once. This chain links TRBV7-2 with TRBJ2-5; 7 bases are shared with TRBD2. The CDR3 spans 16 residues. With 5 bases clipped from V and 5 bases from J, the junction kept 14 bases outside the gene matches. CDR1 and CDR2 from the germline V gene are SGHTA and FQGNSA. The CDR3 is CASSPNWSGGGETQYF. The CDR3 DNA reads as TGTGCCAGCAGCCCCAATTGGTCGGGAGGTGGGGAGACCCAGTACTTC.

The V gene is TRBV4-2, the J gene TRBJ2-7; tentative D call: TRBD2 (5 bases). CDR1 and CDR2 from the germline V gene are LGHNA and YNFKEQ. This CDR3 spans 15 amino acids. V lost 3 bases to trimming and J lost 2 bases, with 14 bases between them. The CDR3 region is CASSQETDGAYEQYF. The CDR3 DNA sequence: TGTGCCAGCAGCCAGGAGACCGACGGGGCCTACGAGCAGTACTTC.

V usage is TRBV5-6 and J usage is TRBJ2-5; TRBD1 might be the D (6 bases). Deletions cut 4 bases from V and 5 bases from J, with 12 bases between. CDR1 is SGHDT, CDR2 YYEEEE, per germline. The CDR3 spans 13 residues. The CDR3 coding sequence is TGTGCCAGCAGCCCGACAGGTGCGGAGACCCAGTACTTC. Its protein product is CASSPTGAETQYF. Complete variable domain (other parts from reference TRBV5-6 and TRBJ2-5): DAGVTQSPTHLIKTRGQQVTLRCSPKSGHDTVSWYQQALGQGPQFIFQYYEEEERQRGNFPDRFSGHQFPNYSSELNVNALLLGDSALYLCASSPTGAETQYFGPGTRLLVL.

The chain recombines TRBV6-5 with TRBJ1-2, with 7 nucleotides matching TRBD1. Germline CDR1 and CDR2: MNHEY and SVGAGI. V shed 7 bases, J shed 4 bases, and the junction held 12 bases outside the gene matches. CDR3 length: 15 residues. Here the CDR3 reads CASTSTGAVRYGYTF. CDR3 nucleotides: TGTGCCAGCACCTCAACAGGGGCAGTCCGCTATGGCTACACCTTC.

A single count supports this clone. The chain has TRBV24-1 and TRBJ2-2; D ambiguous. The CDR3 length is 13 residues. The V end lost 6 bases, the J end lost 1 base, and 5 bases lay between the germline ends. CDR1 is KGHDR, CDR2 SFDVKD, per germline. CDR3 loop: CATSPRNTGELFF. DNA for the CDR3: TGTGCCACCAGTCCCCGGAACACCGGGGAGCTGTTTTTT.